These 18 T cell receptor beta chains came from one sample sequenced in a study of blood T cell repertoires in COVID-19. Profiling relied on immunoSEQ multiplex PCR, and the TCRdb table lists in-frame clones only, not all of them. The sample includes about 140,000 clones, about four fifths of them seen just once. The specimen was PBMCs or T cells enriched from blood (not recorded which). The receptors stem from a man between 40 and 49 years old with acute COVID-19.

The chain uses TRBV5-6 and TRBJ1-1; 11 bases line up with TRBD1. The CDR3 is made up of 18 amino acids. V shed 3 bases and J 0 bases; nucleotides not matched to a gene: 10. Germline CDR1 and CDR2: SGHDT and YYEEEE. CDR3 sequence (DNA): TGTGCCAGCAGCTCCGCCGGGACAGGGGGTTTGGTGAACACTGAAGCTTTCTTT. Translation: CASSSAGTGGLVNTEAFF.

As regards this clone: A read error may account for a junction end that differs from germline. This chain connects TRBV3-1 (or the pseudogene TRBV3-2) to TRBJ1-3, with D possibly TRBD1 on 6 matching bases. CDR3 length: 13 amino acids. CDR1 and CDR2 from the germline V gene are LGHDT and YNNKEL (reference sequence). This CDR3 is CASSQDGLTGKNF. CDR3 sequence (DNA): TGTGCCAGCAGCCAAGACGGTCTTACAGGGAAAAATTTT.

This rearrangement joins TRBV7-6 to TRBJ2-7, with D possibly being TRBD2 (7 bases). CDR1 and CDR2 (germline): SGHVS, FNYEAQ. The CDR3 contains 15 residues. The V end was cut by 5 bases, the J end by 5 bases, with 19 bases between. The CDR3 sequence: CASSPWTRSGDEQYF. Written as DNA, the CDR3 is TGTGCCAGCAGCCCATGGACTAGGTCAGGGGACGAGCAGTACTTC.

This chain uses TRBV6-6 with TRBJ2-3; 7 bases are a match to TRBD1. J gave up 2 bases and V 2 bases, and 7 bases lay outside the gene matches. Germline V CDR1 and CDR2: MNHNY, SVGAGI (reference sequence). The CDR3 totals 16 residues. The CDR3 region is CASSYLGGYLTDTQYF. The CDR3 bases are TGTGCCAGCAGTTACCTAGGGGGCTACCTCACAGATACGCAGTATTTT.

This clone came up a few times. The chain's CDR3 is CASSYSSSGGETQYF. The CDR3 coding sequence is TGTGCCAGCAGTTACTCGAGTTCGGGCGGGGAGACCCAGTACTTC. The chain carries TRBV6-5 and TRBJ2-5, with a tentative D call TRBD2 (5 bases). This CDR3 has 15 residues. Germline CDR1 and CDR2: MNHEY and SVGAGI. V lost 0 bases to trimming and J lost 5 bases, with 13 bases between them.

The gene calls are TRBV7-2 and TRBJ2-1; TRBD2 matches at 9 bases. This CDR3 has 15 residues. V lost 2 bases, J lost 9 bases, and 8 bases stayed unmatched. The germline V gene has CDR1 SGHTA and CDR2 FQGNSA. The CDR3 protein is CASSLSWTSVGEQFF. In nucleotides, the CDR3 is TGTGCCAGCAGCTTATCATGGACTAGCGTTGGTGAGCAGTTCTTC.

This sequence joins TRBV28 and TRBJ2-1; 13 bases match TRBD2. The germline V gene encodes CDR1 MDHEN and CDR2 SYDVKM. The CDR3 totals 16 residues. V was pared by 5 bases and J by 8 bases, with 9 bases of the junction left unmatched. CDR3 nucleotide sequence: TGTGCCAGCAGTCCACCGGGACTAGCGGGAAATGATGAGCAGTTCTTC. As protein: CASSPPGLAGNDEQFF.

The rearrangement uses TRBV28 and TRBJ1-6; D is perhaps TRBD1 (5 bases). The V gene's germline CDR1 is MDHEN and CDR2 SYDVKM. V gave up 2 bases and J gave up 7 bases, with 9 bases separating them. The CDR3 is 14 amino acids. Here the CDR3 DNA reads TGTGCCAGCAGTTTAGTAGGGGAAAATTCACCCCTCCACTTT. Protein product: CASSLVGENSPLHF.

As concerns this clone: One junction end disagrees with the germline gene, perhaps due to a read error. The V and J genes are TRBV28 and TRBJ2-7; D is unresolved. Germline CDR1 is MDHEN and CDR2 is SYDVKM. The CDR3 has 12 amino acids. The CDR3 region is CASSSSRVPPLF. For the CDR3, the DNA is TGTGCCAGCAGTTCATCCCGGGTCCCGCCCCTCTTC.

This clone was recorded only once. The chain links TRBV4-1 to TRBJ2-2, with 7 bases identical to TRBD1. The CDR3 is 14 residues long. The V gene end was trimmed by 4 bases and the J gene end by 5 bases; junction bases not matched to a gene: 4. CDR1 is MGHRA, CDR2 YSYEKL, per germline. As DNA, the CDR3 is TGCGCCAGCAGCCCGGGACAGCGGACCGGGGAGCTGTTTTTT. Its translation: CASSPGQRTGELFF.

V is TRBV27 and J is TRBJ1-1; 11 bases are shared with TRBD1. V shed 8 bases and J 10 bases; nucleotides not matched to a gene: 6. CDR3 length: 12 residues. Germline V gene lookup returns CDR1 MNHEY and CDR2 SMNVEV (reference sequence). This chain's CDR3 is CASGQGARVAFF. The CDR3 nucleotides are TGTGCCAGCGGACAGGGGGCGAGGGTAGCTTTCTTT.

The CDR3 reads CASSQSRTGEGNQPQHF. CDR3 DNA sequence: TGTGCCAGCAGCCAATCGCGAACAGGGGAAGGAAATCAGCCCCAGCATTTT. The chain links TRBV16 to TRBJ1-5; the match to TRBD1 covers 7 bases. The V gene's germline CDR1 is KGHSY and CDR2 FQNENV. The CDR3 sequence is 17 residues long. Losses at the gene ends were 0 bases for V and 4 bases for J; bases not matched to a gene: 9.

The rearrangement joins TRBV28 to TRBJ2-4; D might be TRBD1 (6 bases). Per the germline V gene, CDR1 is MDHEN and CDR2 is SYDVKM. The CDR3 is 15 residues long. V lost 6 bases, J lost 4 bases, and 16 bases lay in between. As DNA, the CDR3 is TGTGCCAGCAGCTCCTACAGGGACATTAAAAACATTCAGTACTTC. Translating it yields CASSSYRDIKNIQYF. The variable domain in full, completed from reference TRBV28 and TRBJ2-4, reads DVKVTQSSRYLVKRTGEKVFLECVQDMDHENMFWYRQDPGLGLRLIYFSYDVKMKEKGDIPEGYSVSREKKERFSLILESASTNQTSMYLCASSSYRDIKNIQYFGAGTRLSVL.

The chain links TRBV18 to TRBJ2-3; D not certain. Germline V gene data show CDR1 as KGHSH and CDR2 as LQKENI. The length of the CDR3 is 16 residues. Trimming cost V 6 bases and J 1 base, with 17 bases left between them. CDR3 nucleotide sequence: TGTGCCAGCTCCCAAGTCATGACCGCGGGCACAGATACGCAGTATTTT. It translates to CASSQVMTAGTDTQYF. The full variable domain, in which reference TRBV18 and TRBJ2-3 provide the parts outside the CDR3, is NAGVMQNPRHLVRRRGQEARLRCSPMKGHSHVYWYRQLPEEGLKFMVYLQKENIIDESGMPKERFSAEFPKEGPSILRIQQVVRGDSAAYFCASSQVMTAGTDTQYFGPGTRLTVL.

This chain uses TRBV6-5 with TRBJ1-1; D remains unclear. The CDR3 has 13 residues. Per germline, CDR1 MNHEY and CDR2 SVGAGI. V was trimmed by 8 bases and J by 4 bases, leaving 14 bases between them. The CDR3 bases are TGTGCCAGCTTAGTCCCGGGGAGCACTGAAGCTTTCTTT. Residues: CASLVPGSTEAFF.

This clone appeared once. The CDR3 spells CAISESGTGGQPQHF. In DNA form, the CDR3 reads TGTGCCATCAGTGAGTCCGGGACAGGGGGGCAGCCCCAGCATTTT. This chain uses TRBV10-3 with TRBJ1-5; TRBD1 matches 11 bases. The germline CDR1 and CDR2 sequences are ENHRY and SYGVKD. The V and J ends lost 0 bases and 7 bases, in that order; junction bases with no gene match: 2. The CDR3 runs 15 residues.

This chain links TRBV27 with TRBJ2-1; 10 bases fit TRBD1. Germline V gene lookup returns CDR1 MNHEY and CDR2 SMNVEV (reference sequence). The CDR3 loop spans 14 amino acids. The V and J ends lost 6 bases and 13 bases, in that order; junction bases with no gene match: 12. The CDR3 nucleotides are TGTGCCAGCAGCCAGACAGGGGGCCTTTCGACTCAGTTCTTC. Encoded protein: CASSQTGGLSTQFF.

The gene calls are TRBV19 and TRBJ1-6; 7 bases fit TRBD1. Germline CDR1 is LNHDA and CDR2 is SQIVND (reference sequence). The CDR3 loop spans 16 amino acids. The J segment lost 7 bases and the V segment lost 4 bases, leaving 10 bases of the junction unmatched. CDR3 residues: CASSTFGRGQNSPLHF. CDR3 sequence (DNA): TGTGCCAGTAGTACCTTTGGCAGGGGACAGAATTCACCCCTCCACTTT.